The source of this TCR beta chain is a study of T cell changes during pregnancy in multiple sclerosis. Per the germline V gene, CDR1 is SGHDT and CDR2 is YYEEEE. The length of the CDR3 is 15 residues. V shed 2 bases, J shed 3 bases, and the junction held 8 bases outside the gene matches. The repertoire was sequenced with immunoSEQ multiplex PCR; TCRdb's copy has only in-frame clones and lacks some. The sample consists of some 120,000 clones, 90% to 95% of them appearing once. The receptor was isolated from a female donor with multiple sclerosis, enrolled in a pregnancy study. The chain joins TRBV5-6 to TRBJ2-7; 7 positions agree with TRBD1. The sequences come from peripheral blood, collected in the third trimester of pregnancy. CDR3 nucleotide sequence: TGTGCCAGCAGCTTCCGGGACAGAACTGTCTACGAGCAGTACTTC. Translation gives CASSFRDRTVYEQYF. The variable domain in full, with the rest retrieved from reference TRBV5-6 and TRBJ2-7, is DAGVTQSPTHLIKTRGQQVTLRCSPKSGHDTVSWYQQALGQGPQFIFQYYEEEERQRGNFPDRFSGHQFPNYSSELNVNALLLGDSALYLCASSFRDRTVYEQYFGPGTRLTVT.